The clone carrying this T cell receptor beta chain was detected ten times or more. The antigen is undetermined. Germline CDR1 is MNHEY and CDR2 is SVGAGI. With V trimmed by 6 bases and J by 7 bases, 7 bases remained unmatched. This CDR3 is built from 14 residues. Genomic DNA of each subset was evenly split across several immunoSEQ plates. Here immunoSEQ multiplex PCR was the method, and the copy in TCRdb shows in-frame clones only, minus some. The sample holds more than 2 million clones; approximately 95% are singletons and the top ten take 1% to 1.3%. This sample stems from a study of shared clonotypes between healthy human individuals. Overall study: The cohort had a couple of women and a few men, ages 18 to 49. General study points: The low donor count limited represented genetic and exposure-history diversity.

CD45RO-negative cells were positively selected for CCR7, leaving out terminally differentiated effector memory CD45RA+ cells. The V and J genes are TRBV6-5 and TRBJ1-5; 9 positions match TRBD1. This receptor was identified in a man aged 18 to 35 in good health. Specimen: naive CD8+ T cells sorted from blood. The CDR3 nucleotides read TGTGCCAGCAGACAACAGGGGGCAAGCCAGCCCCAGCATTTT. Amino acids: CASRQQGASQPQHF.